This TCR beta chain came from a study of blood T cell repertoires in COVID-19. Produced via immunoSEQ multiplex PCR; TCRdb's table is partial and in-frame only. Found here are about 160,000 clones, about 85% of them singletons; the top ten hold 8.3%. Looked up from germline, CDR1 is SGHNT and CDR2 is YYREEE (reference sequence). The CDR3 has 14 amino acids. The germline V and J ends were trimmed by 0 bases and 6 bases, with 12 bases remaining between them. The clonotype originates from a woman in her sixties or seventies with COVID-19, enrolled during active disease. The sequenced sample consisted of peripheral blood. The rearrangement joins TRBV5-4 to TRBJ1-1; D is undetermined. The CDR3 coding sequence is TGTGCCAGCAGCTTGGCCTCTCGGGAGGCTGAAGCTTTCTTT. Its translation: CASSLASREAEAFF.